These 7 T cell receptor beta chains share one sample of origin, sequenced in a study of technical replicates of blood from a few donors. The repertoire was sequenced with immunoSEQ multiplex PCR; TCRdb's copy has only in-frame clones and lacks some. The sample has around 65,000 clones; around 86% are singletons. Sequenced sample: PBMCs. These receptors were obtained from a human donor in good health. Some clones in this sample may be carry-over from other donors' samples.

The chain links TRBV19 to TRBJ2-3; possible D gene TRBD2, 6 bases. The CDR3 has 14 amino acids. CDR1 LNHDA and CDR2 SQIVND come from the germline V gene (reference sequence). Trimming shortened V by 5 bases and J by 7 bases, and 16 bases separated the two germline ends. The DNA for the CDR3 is TGTGCCAGTAGTGTCCGGGGACTGCCTAATACGCAGTATTTT. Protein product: CASSVRGLPNTQYF.

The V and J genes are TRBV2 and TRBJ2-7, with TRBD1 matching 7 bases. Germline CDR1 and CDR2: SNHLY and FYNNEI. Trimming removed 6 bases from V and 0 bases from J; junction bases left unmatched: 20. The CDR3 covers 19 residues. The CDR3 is CASRRRETFRQGSSYEQYF. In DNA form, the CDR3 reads TGTGCCAGCAGGCGCCGAGAGACATTTCGACAGGGAAGCTCCTACGAGCAGTACTTC.

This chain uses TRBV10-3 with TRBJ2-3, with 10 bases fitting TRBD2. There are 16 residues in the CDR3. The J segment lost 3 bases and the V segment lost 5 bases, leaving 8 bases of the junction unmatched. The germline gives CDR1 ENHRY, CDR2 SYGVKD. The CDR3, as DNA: TGTGCCATCAGTCGGGGAAGCGGGGGGGGAACAGATACGCAGTATTTT. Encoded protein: CAISRGSGGGTDTQYF.

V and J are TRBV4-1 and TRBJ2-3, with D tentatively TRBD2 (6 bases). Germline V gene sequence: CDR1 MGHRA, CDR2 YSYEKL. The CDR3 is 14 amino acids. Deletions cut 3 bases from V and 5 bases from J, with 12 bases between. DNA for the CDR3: TGCGCCAGCAGCCAGCGGGCGGAGGGAGATACGCAGTATTTT. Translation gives CASSQRAEGDTQYF.

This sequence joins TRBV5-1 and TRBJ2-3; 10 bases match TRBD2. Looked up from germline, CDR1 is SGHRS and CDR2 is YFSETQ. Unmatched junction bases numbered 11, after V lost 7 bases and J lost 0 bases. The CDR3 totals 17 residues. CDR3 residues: CASFRASGGLSTDTQYF. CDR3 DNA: TGCGCCAGCTTCCGGGCTAGCGGGGGCCTAAGCACAGATACGCAGTATTTT.

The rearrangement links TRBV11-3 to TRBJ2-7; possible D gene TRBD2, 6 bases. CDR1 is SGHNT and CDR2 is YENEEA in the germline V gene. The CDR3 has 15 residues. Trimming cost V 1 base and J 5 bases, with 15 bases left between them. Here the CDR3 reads CASSLGGTANHEQYF. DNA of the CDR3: TGTGCCAGCAGCTTAGGCGGGACGGCTAATCACGAGCAGTACTTC.

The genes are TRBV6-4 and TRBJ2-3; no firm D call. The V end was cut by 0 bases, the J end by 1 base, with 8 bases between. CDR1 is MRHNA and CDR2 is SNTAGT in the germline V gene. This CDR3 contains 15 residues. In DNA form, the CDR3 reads TGTGCCAGCAGTGACTCGAATACTCGCACAGATACGCAGTATTTT. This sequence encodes CASSDSNTRTDTQYF.